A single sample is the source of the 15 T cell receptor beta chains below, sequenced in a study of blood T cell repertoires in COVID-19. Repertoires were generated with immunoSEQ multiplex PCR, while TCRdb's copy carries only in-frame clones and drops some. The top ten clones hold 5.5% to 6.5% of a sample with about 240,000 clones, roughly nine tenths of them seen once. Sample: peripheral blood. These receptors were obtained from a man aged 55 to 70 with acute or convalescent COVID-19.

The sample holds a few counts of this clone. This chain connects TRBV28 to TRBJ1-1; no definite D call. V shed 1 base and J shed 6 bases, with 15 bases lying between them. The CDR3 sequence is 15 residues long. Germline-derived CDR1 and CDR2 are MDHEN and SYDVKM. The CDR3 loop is CASSLSRGRSSEAFF. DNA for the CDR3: TGTGCCAGCAGTTTATCCCGGGGAAGGTCTTCTGAAGCTTTCTTT.

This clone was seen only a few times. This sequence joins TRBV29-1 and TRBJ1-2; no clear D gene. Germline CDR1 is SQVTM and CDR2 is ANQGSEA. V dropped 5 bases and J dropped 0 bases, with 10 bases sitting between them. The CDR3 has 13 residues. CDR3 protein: CSVSDETNYGYTF. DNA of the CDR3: TGCAGCGTTTCCGATGAGACTAACTATGGCTACACCTTC.

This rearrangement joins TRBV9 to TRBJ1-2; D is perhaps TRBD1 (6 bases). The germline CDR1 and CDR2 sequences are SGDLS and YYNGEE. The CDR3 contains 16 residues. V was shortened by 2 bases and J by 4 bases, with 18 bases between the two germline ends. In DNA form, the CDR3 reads TGTGCCAGCAGCGTCGGCGGGGGGCTGGGTTTCTATGGCTACACCTTC. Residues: CASSVGGGLGFYGYTF.

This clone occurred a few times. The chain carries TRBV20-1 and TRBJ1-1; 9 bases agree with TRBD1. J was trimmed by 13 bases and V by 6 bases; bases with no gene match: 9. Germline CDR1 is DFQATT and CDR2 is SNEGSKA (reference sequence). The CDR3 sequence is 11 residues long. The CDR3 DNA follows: TGCAGTGCCCGGCCGGGACAGGGTGATTTCTTT. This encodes CSARPGQGDFF.

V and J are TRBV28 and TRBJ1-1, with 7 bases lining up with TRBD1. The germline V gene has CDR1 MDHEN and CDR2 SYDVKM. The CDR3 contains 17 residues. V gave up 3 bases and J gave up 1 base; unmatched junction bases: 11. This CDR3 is CASSFRGQVRRNTEAFF. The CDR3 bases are TGTGCCAGCAGTTTCCGAGGACAGGTCCGTAGGAACACTGAAGCTTTCTTT.

CDR3: CASSQDRGGAWVFETQYF. CDR3 nucleotide sequence: TGTGCCAGCAGCCAAGATCGGGGAGGGGCATGGGTCTTCGAGACCCAGTACTTC. This rearrangement joins TRBV14 to TRBJ2-5, with TRBD2 matching over 7 bases. Trimming cost V 0 bases and J 5 bases; bases outside gene matches: 15. The CDR3 contains 18 residues. Germline CDR1 reads SGHDN; CDR2 reads FVKESK.

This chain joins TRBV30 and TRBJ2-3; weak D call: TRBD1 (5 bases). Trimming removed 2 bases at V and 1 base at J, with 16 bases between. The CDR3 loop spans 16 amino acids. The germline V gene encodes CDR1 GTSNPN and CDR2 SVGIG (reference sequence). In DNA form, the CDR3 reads TGTGCCTGGAGTCTCTCGTGGGGCGGAGGCACAGATACGCAGTATTTT. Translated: CAWSLSWGGGTDTQYF.

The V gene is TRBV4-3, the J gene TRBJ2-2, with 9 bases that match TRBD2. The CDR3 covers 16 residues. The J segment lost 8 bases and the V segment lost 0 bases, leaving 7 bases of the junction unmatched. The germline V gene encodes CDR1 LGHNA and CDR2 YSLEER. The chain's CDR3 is CASSQEAGGKQGELFF. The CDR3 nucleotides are TGCGCCAGCAGCCAAGAGGCGGGAGGGAAGCAAGGGGAGCTGTTTTTT.

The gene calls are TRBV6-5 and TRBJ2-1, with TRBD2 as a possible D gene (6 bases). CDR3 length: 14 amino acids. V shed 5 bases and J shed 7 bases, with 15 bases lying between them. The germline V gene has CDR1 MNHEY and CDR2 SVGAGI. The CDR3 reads CASSRTGVINEQFF. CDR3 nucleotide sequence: TGTGCCAGCAGTCGGACGGGGGTAATAAATGAGCAGTTCTTC.

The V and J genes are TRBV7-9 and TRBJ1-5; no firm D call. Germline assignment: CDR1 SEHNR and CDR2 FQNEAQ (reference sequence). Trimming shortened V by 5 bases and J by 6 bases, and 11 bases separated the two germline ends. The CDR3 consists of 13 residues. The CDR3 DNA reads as TGTGCCAGCAGCCGGGGAGGGAGTCAGCCCCAGCATTTT. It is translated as CASSRGGSQPQHF.

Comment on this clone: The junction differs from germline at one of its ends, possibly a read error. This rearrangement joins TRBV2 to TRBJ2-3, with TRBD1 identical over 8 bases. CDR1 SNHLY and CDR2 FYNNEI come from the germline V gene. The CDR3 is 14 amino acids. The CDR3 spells CASGKDRGTDTQYF. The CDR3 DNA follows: TGTGCCAGCGGAAAAGACAGGGGCACCGATACGCAGTATTTT. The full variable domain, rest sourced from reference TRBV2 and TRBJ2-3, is EPEVTQTPSHQVTQMGQEVILRCVPISNHLYFYWYRQILGQKVEFLVSFYNNEISEKSEIFDDQFSVERPDGSNFTLKIRSTKLEDSAMYFCASGKDRGTDTQYFGPGTRLTVL.

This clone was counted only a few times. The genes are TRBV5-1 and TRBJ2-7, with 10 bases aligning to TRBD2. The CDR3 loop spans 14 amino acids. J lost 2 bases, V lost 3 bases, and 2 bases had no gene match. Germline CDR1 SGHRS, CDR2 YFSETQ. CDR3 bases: TGCGCCAGCAGCTCCAGCGGGAGGGCCTACGAGCAGTACTTC. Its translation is CASSSSGRAYEQYF. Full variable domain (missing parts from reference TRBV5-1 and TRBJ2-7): KAGVTQTPRYLIKTRGQQVTLSCSPISGHRSVSWYQQTPGQGLQFLFEYFSETQRNKGNFPGRFSGRQFSNSRSEMNVSTLELGDSALYLCASSSSGRAYEQYFGPGTRLTVT.

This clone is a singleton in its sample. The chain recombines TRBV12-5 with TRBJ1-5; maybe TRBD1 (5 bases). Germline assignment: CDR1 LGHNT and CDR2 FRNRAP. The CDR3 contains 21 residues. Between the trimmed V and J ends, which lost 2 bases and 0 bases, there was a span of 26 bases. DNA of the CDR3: TGTGCTAGTGGTTTGTCTTCTCAGCGGGGACTCCAGCACTATAGCAATCAGCCCCAGCATTTT. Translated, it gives CASGLSSQRGLQHYSNQPQHF.

This CDR3 is CSVGLAGGEQFF. The CDR3 coding sequence is TGCAGCGTCGGACTAGCGGGTGGGGAGCAGTTCTTC. The chain links TRBV29-1 to TRBJ2-1, with 11 nucleotides matching TRBD2. Trimming took 6 bases from V and 10 from J; bases not matched to a gene: 5. This CDR3 has 12 amino acids. CDR1 and CDR2 (germline): SQVTM, ANQGSEA.

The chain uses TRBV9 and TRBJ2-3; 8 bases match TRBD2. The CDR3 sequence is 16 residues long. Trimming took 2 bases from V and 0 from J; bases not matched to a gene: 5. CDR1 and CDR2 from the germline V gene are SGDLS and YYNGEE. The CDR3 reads CASSVGREDSTDTQYF. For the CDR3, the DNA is TGTGCCAGCAGCGTGGGGCGGGAGGATAGCACAGATACGCAGTATTTT.